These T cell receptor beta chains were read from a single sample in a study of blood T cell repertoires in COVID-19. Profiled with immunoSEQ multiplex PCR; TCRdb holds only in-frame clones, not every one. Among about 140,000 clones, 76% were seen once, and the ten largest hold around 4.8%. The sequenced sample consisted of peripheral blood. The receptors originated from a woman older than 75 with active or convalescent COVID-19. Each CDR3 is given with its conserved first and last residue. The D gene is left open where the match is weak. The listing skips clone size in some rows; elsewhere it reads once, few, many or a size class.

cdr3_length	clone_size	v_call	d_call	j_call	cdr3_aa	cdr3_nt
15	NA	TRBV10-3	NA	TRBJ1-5	CAISEPSGGGQPQHF	TGTGCCATCAGTGAGCCGAGTGGGGGCGGACAGCCCCAGCATTTT
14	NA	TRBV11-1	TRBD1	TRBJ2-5	CASSPRDSQETQYF	TGTGCCAGCAGCCCCCGGGACAGCCAAGAGACCCAGTACTTC
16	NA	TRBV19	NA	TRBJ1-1	CASSSSLRGSNTEAFF	TGTGCCAGTAGTTCCTCCTTGAGGGGGTCGAACACTGAAGCTTTCTTT
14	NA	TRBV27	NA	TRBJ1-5	CASSFSGGNQPQHF	TGTGCCAGCAGTTTTTCGGGGGGCAATCAGCCCCAGCATTTT
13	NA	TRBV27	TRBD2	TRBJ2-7	CASSFGTIGEQYF	TGTGCCAGCAGTTTCGGGACTATCGGCGAGCAGTACTTC
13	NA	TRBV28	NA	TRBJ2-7	CASSFRTKNEQYF	TGTGCCAGCAGTTTCCGGACAAAAAACGAGCAGTACTTC
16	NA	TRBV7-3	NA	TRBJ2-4	CASSPGVLIAKNIQYF	TGTGCCAGCAGCCCGGGGGTCCTAATAGCCAAAAACATTCAGTACTTC
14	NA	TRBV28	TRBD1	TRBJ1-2	CASTADRTNYGYTF	TGTGCCAGCACTGCGGACAGGACTAACTATGGCTACACCTTC
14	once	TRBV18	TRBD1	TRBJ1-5	CASSPTGGNQPQHF	TGTGCCAGCTCCCCGACAGGGGGTAATCAGCCCCAGCATTTT
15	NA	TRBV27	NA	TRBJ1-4	CASSLLGLLNEKLFF	TGTGCCAGCAGTTTATTGGGGCTCCTTAATGAAAAACTGTTTTTT
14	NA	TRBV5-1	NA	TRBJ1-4	CASTETTTNEKLFF	TGCGCCAGCACCGAGACAACAACTAATGAAAAACTGTTTTTT
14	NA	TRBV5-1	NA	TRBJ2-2	CASRWLASTGELFF	TGCGCCAGCAGGTGGCTAGCGAGCACCGGGGAGCTGTTTTTT
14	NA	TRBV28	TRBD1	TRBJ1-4	CASRRDRVVEKLFF	TGTGCCAGCAGGCGGGACAGGGTTGTTGAAAAACTGTTTTTT
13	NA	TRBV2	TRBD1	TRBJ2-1	CASSDPPGQGPFF	TGTGCCAGCAGTGATCCTCCGGGACAGGGTCCGTTCTTC
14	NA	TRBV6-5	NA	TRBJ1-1	CASSQSWGDTEAFF	TGTGCCAGCAGTCAAAGCTGGGGCGACACTGAAGCTTTCTTT
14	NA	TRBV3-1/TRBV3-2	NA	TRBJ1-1	CASSQKLRGTEAFF	TGTGCCAGCAGCCAAAAACTCAGGGGAACTGAAGCTTTCTTT
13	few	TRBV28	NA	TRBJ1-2	CASSPPGGLGYTF	TGTGCCAGCAGTCCCCCGGGGGGACTCGGCTACACCTTC
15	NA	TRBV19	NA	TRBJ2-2	CASSSGDRSTGELFF	TGTGCCAGTAGTTCAGGGGATCGGAGCACCGGGGAGCTGTTTTTT